Listed below are T cell receptor beta chains from one sample, sequenced in a study of T cell responses to AZD1222 COVID-19 vaccine. Sequenced by immunoSEQ multiplex PCR; TCRdb stores in-frame clones only, minus some. The repertoire holds about 98,000 clones, with 88% as singletons. Sample: peripheral blood, taken on day 0 of AZD1222 vaccination. These receptors all come from an adult in good health. The CDR3 runs from the conserved cysteine through the conserved F or W. The D gene is left open where the match is weak. Clone size appears in some rows only: once, few, many, or a class for an expanded clone.

d_call clone_size j_call v_call cdr3_aa cdr3_nt
- - TRBJ2-1 TRBV7-7 CASSRDSHNEQFF TGTGCCAGCAGTCGCGACTCCCACAATGAGCAGTTCTTC
- - TRBJ2-3 TRBV11-1 CASSLATDRENTQYF TGTGCCAGCAGCTTAGCCACAGACCGTGAAAATACGCAGTATTTT
- - TRBJ1-5 TRBV15 CATSRVGRGNQPQHF TGTGCCACCAGCAGAGTGGGGAGGGGCAATCAGCCCCAGCATTTT
TRBD2 - TRBJ2-7 TRBV5-4 CASSPGGRGGYEQYF TGTGCCAGCAGCCCGGGCGGGAGGGGTGGCTACGAGCAGTACTTC
TRBD1 - TRBJ1-2 TRBV29-1 CSVEEAKLQGTYGYTF TGCAGCGTTGAGGAAGCAAAACTACAGGGGACCTATGGCTACACCTTC
- - TRBJ1-5 TRBV19 CASSPLTTDSNQPQHF TGTGCCAGTAGTCCCCTTACAACTGATAGCAATCAGCCCCAGCATTTT
- - TRBJ1-1 TRBV5-1 CASSLGGSSTEAFF TGCGCCAGCAGCTTGGGGGGTTCAAGCACTGAAGCTTTCTTT
- - TRBJ2-1 TRBV27 CASSRGYEQFF TGTGCCAGCAGCAGGGGCTATGAGCAGTTCTTC
- - TRBJ2-7 TRBV28 CASSPLTGPDSYEQYF TGTGCCAGCAGTCCTCTAACAGGTCCTGACTCCTACGAGCAGTACTTC
- once TRBJ1-1 TRBV30 CAWSGRGNEAFF TGTGCCTGGAGTGGTCGGGGTAATGAAGCTTTCTTT
- once TRBJ2-7 TRBV28 CASSLPGASAYEQYF TGTGCCAGCAGCCTACCCGGGGCCTCGGCCTACGAGCAGTACTTC
TRBD2 - TRBJ2-1 TRBV28 CASSSSGLYNEQFF TGTGCCAGCAGTTCTAGCGGGTTGTACAATGAGCAGTTCTTC
- - TRBJ1-5 TRBV15 CATSIPAGGGLQPQHF TGTGCCACCAGCATCCCCGCGGGGGGGGGCCTTCAGCCCCAGCATTTT
- - TRBJ2-3 TRBV6-2/TRBV6-3 CASSSTETQYF TGTGCCAGCAGTTCGACCGAAACGCAGTATTTT
- - TRBJ1-1 TRBV18 CASSPRTDVNTEAFF TGTGCCAGCTCACCACGTACAGACGTGAACACTGAAGCTTTCTTT
- - TRBJ1-6 TRBV11-2 CASSIRTENSPLHF TGTGCCAGCAGCATCAGGACAGAAAATTCACCCCTCCACTTT
- - TRBJ2-7 TRBV18 CASSPNQGYAYEQYF TGTGCCAGCTCACCCAACCAGGGTTACGCCTACGAGCAGTACTTC
- - TRBJ1-1 TRBV24-1 CATSPGAPNTEAFF TGTGCCACCAGTCCAGGGGCCCCGAACACTGAAGCTTTCTTT
- - TRBJ1-6 TRBV27 CASSQTLSTYNSPLHF TGTGCCAGCAGTCAGACTCTGAGCACCTATAATTCACCCCTCCACTTT
- - TRBJ2-7 TRBV11-3 CASSPRGGDSYEQYF TGTGCCAGCAGCCCGAGAGGCGGGGACTCCTACGAGCAGTACTTC
- - TRBJ2-7 TRBV28 CASSLRGRSSYEQYF TGTGCCAGCAGTTTACGGGGCCGGAGCTCCTACGAGCAGTACTTC
- - TRBJ2-5 TRBV5-1 CASSLGHSSETQYF TGCGCCAGCAGCTTGGGACACTCTAGCGAGACCCAGTACTTC
- - TRBJ1-1 TRBV29-1 CSVAYTGISNTEAFF TGCAGCGTTGCCTATACTGGGATCTCGAACACTGAAGCTTTCTTT
- once TRBJ1-4 TRBV6-1 CASSEDGFGEKLFF TGTGCCAGCAGTGAGGACGGGTTTGGAGAAAAACTGTTTTTT
- - TRBJ2-3 TRBV2 CASSESFVGDTQYF TGTGCCAGCAGTGAGTCCTTCGTCGGCGATACGCAGTATTTT
- - TRBJ2-1 TRBV3-1/TRBV3-2 CASSQGAGSYNEQFF TGTGCCAGCAGCCAAGGAGCGGGCTCCTACAATGAGCAGTTCTTC
TRBD2 - TRBJ2-1 TRBV7-9 CASSSPAGVSYNEQFF TGTGCCAGCAGCTCCCCTGCGGGAGTTTCCTACAATGAGCAGTTCTTC
- - TRBJ2-7 TRBV6-1 CASSELAGSSYEQYF TGTGCCAGCAGTGAATTGGCTGGGTCCTCCTACGAGCAGTACTTC
TRBD2 - TRBJ2-1 TRBV5-4 CASSSPSGSRDEQFF TGTGCCAGCAGCTCACCTAGCGGGAGCCGCGATGAGCAGTTCTTC
- once TRBJ1-2 TRBV27 CASSSWEEGYTF TGTGCCAGCAGTTCATGGGAGGAAGGCTACACCTTC
TRBD1 - TRBJ2-7 TRBV3-1/TRBV3-2 CASSYQGQGGEQYF TGTGCCAGCAGCTACCAAGGACAGGGGGGTGAGCAGTACTTC
- - TRBJ2-1 TRBV10-3 CAIRPGSLDEQFF TGTGCCATCAGGCCGGGCTCTTTGGATGAGCAGTTCTTC
- - TRBJ1-6 TRBV5-6 CASSLTPGALHF TGTGCCAGCAGCCTTACCCCGGGGGCCCTCCACTTT
- - TRBJ2-7 TRBV28 CASSSGPIEQYF TGTGCCAGCAGTTCAGGCCCGATTGAGCAGTACTTC
- few TRBJ2-7 TRBV12-3/TRBV12-4 CASRGPYSYEQYF TGTGCCAGCAGGGGACCCTACTCCTACGAGCAGTACTTC
- - TRBJ1-2 TRBV5-1 CASSSLDGNYGYTF TGCGCCAGCAGCTCCCTGGACGGGAACTATGGCTACACCTTC
TRBD1 - TRBJ1-2 TRBV7-3 CASSSRQGEYGYTF TGTGCCAGCAGCTCCAGACAGGGAGAGTATGGCTACACCTTC
- - TRBJ1-5 TRBV6-1 CASSERTENNQPQHF TGTGCCAGCAGTGAAAGGACTGAAAACAATCAGCCCCAGCATTTT
- - TRBJ2-3 TRBV7-6 CASSLSSLLGTQYF TGTGCCAGCAGCTTATCTTCCCTGCTGGGTACGCAGTATTTT
- - TRBJ2-3 TRBV6-1 CASSEGRTRRNTQYF TGTGCCAGCAGTGAAGGGCGCACTAGAAGAAATACGCAGTATTTT
TRBD1 few TRBJ2-3 TRBV19 CASSIMGQVGDTQYF TGTGCCAGTAGTATCATGGGACAGGTGGGAGATACGCAGTATTTT
- - TRBJ1-2 TRBV24-1 CATRVFRINYGYTF TGTGCCACCAGGGTCTTCCGTATTAACTATGGCTACACCTTC
- - TRBJ2-3 TRBV21-1 CASSYGPYSSTDTQYF TGTGCCAGCAGCTACGGGCCTTACTCTAGCACAGATACGCAGTATTTT
- - TRBJ2-3 TRBV19 CASSIGAVHTDTQYF TGTGCCAGTAGTATAGGAGCAGTCCACACAGATACGCAGTATTTT
- - TRBJ2-3 TRBV27 CASSLVPLALPTDTQYF TGTGCCAGCAGTTTGGTCCCACTAGCTCTACCAACAGATACGCAGTATTTT